Listed below are T cell receptor beta chains from one sample, sequenced in a study of T cell responses to AZD1222 COVID-19 vaccine. This table comes from immunoSEQ multiplex PCR, and its TCRdb copy is limited to in-frame clones, with some not included. Of 72,000 or so clones listed, more than 75% are singletons. The specimen comprised peripheral blood, sampled on day 0 of AZD1222 vaccination. All receptors derive from an adult in good health. Both conserved end residues are part of each CDR3.

>TRBV3-1/TRBV3-2
CASSPGQRKAFF
>TRBV6-2/TRBV6-3
CASSRPGQYSGNTIYF
>TRBV2
CASSQTGTGGYNEQFF
>TRBV25-1
CASSERDARPQYF
>TRBV3-1/TRBV3-2
CASSPLGDTIYF
>TRBV20-1
CSASQGSGGDRVISAEGYTF
>TRBV5-8
CASSFDRGRSYGYTF
>TRBV18
CASSIRDGQETQYF
>TRBV15
CATSRGYDMGSGNTIYF
>TRBV5-6
CASSSFRGGWTEAFF
>TRBV4-1
CASSPGQAARYGYTF
>TRBV19
CASTIDRGSNQPQHF
>TRBV6-5
CASSRGLSGEETQYF
>TRBV14
CASSWGVRDNEQFF
>TRBV6-5
CASSYSGIHTEAFF
>TRBV5-6
CASSGNRGASFDEQYF
>TRBV7-7
CASSLRTGPDTQYF
>TRBV5-6
CASSLDPWTGIVQTQYF
>TRBV3-1/TRBV3-2
CASSQNPGQQETQYF
>TRBV7-9
CASSLFLGTLKANEKLFF
>TRBV30
CAWSVGRGRQHF
>TRBV7-3
CASSSDPNTEAFF
>TRBV24-1
CATSDPQGGGPTDTQYF
>TRBV30
CASSTDSNYGYTF
>TRBV2
CASSADTDTQYF
>TRBV19
CASRQGGDTEAFF
>TRBV11-3
CASSLAARGGIYEQYF
>TRBV5-6
CASSLGQGTVDTGELFF
>TRBV30
CAWSRRGPLMYGYTF
>TRBV7-8
CASSLVLDRVFTDTQYF
>TRBV7-2
CASSPSSQGAGQPQHF
>TRBV5-6
CASRGQQGAGNTEAFF
>TRBV6-1
CASSGARSQTNYGYTF
>TRBV25-1
CASSADLNTEAFF
>TRBV15
CATSRAQGFPANTGELFF
>TRBV5-1
CASSPYDRGSEAFF
>TRBV28
CASSLQGKGYTF
>TRBV6-5
CASSLDPRGEKLFF
>TRBV5-6
CASSFTGSRNTIYF
>TRBV5-1
CASSLPGLGAFF
>TRBV5-8
CASSSPGQGSDTQYF
>TRBV7-9
CASSLLVFGEQFF
>TRBV29-1
CSGRIGRAGELFF